Detailed here is one T cell receptor (beta chain). The data were obtained in a study of shared clonotypes between healthy human individuals. Study as a whole: Donors were two women and a few men aged 18 to 49.

Profiled with immunoSEQ multiplex PCR; TCRdb holds only in-frame clones, not every one. The sample has 2 million to 2.5 million clones, 80% to 95% seen once. The sequencing sample was made of naive CD4+ T cells from PBMCs. Regarding subset: CD45RA+ positively selected. The source of this sequence is a man aged 18 to 35 in good health. Some clones in this sample may be carry-over from other donors' samples.

The CDR3 loop is CASSEAPGTYGYTF. The CDR3 DNA follows: TGTGCCAGCAGTGAAGCCCCGGGGACCTATGGCTACACCTTC. The chain recombines TRBV6-1 with TRBJ1-2, with D perhaps matching TRBD1 (5 bases). V was trimmed by 0 bases and J by 4 bases, leaving 9 bases between them. This CDR3 has 14 amino acids. Germline CDR1 and CDR2: MNHNS and SASEGT.